What follows is one T cell receptor (beta chain) and its context. The data were obtained in a study of blood T cell repertoires in COVID-19. About the research overall: From the United States, Italy and Spain came samples of acute and convalescent COVID-19. PBMCs, B-cell-depleted T cells, or T cells provided the cDNA or gDNA that made up the material.

Trimming took 4 bases from V and 2 from J; bases not matched to a gene: 8. There are 17 residues in the CDR3. Looked up from germline, CDR1 is LGHNA and CDR2 is YNFKEQ. Per the authors' pipeline: Amplified reference gene primers provided the basis for estimating nucleated cell counts. Some clones are missing from TCRdb's copy, which holds only in-frame ones; the method was immunoSEQ multiplex PCR. V, J and clone size are taken as reported in that table, and D and trimming were inferred from the DNA itself. This sample carries over 300,000 clones, over 75% of them seen once, and the ten largest clones take 7.2%.

This rearrangement joins TRBV4-2 to TRBJ2-1; 10 nucleotides line up with TRBD2. The TCR sequence derives from a human donor in a cohort sampled during active COVID-19. Sequenced sample: peripheral blood. CDR3 nucleotide sequence: TGTGCCAGCAGCCCGAAAACTAGCGGGGAAGCCTACAATGAGCAGTTCTTC. Translation gives CASSPKTSGEAYNEQFF.